This T cell receptor beta chain was profiled in a study of cytomegalovirus exposure and HLA in healthy donors listed by TCRdb under 2017. Study-wide context: An earlier analysis of several hundred of the donors reported 250 to 350 Gb of sequence data and 100 million to 130 million unique TCR beta sequences from some 180 million T cells. The study was designed to test whether signatures of past pathogen exposure could be identified by cataloging public T cell receptors. The number of donors typed differed by locus, with roughly 629-640 for A, B, C, DRB1 and DQB1, approximately 500 for DQA1, approximately 570 for DPA1, and around 430 for DPB1. The T cell repertoires of under 750 subjects were profiled by immunosequencing and related to cytomegalovirus serostatus. A later genetic analysis took genome-wide SNP genotypes for about 65% of the 666 donors and used that subset as a discovery cohort. Among the approximately 430 genotyped donors, approximately 76% belonged to the genetic ancestry cluster associated with self-reported Caucasian donors. A later analysis re-examined previously published TCR beta repertoires from over 500 donors and added high-resolution HLA genotyping to investigate patterns of TCR occurrence. An early release covering roughly 640 HLA-typed donors comprised approximately 300 gigabases of sequencing data and tens of millions of unique TCR sequences. Rather than using new phenotypic data, the later analysis identified candidate immune exposures from TCR beta sequences and from how often those sequences occurred across donors. An earlier analysis of 587 of the donors used high-throughput TCR beta sequencing to judge whether each TCR beta V gene segment behaved as functional or pseudogenic. Among some 410 genotyped donors of the cohort, an average of roughly 240,000 unique TCR beta nucleotide sequences were sequenced per donor, about a sixth of them non-productive. Donor age, sex, ethnicity and CMV serostatus were collected together with the repertoire data. HLA typing covered class I and class II loci at four-digit resolution. In addition to the first cohort of 666 subjects, a separate validation cohort of around 110 different subjects was used. Four to six DR-DQ haplotypes were handled as single units for association and clustering because linkage in the cohort was strong. Every repertoire in the discovery cohort had been generated on one and the same sequencing platform. To predict cytomegalovirus infection status, the study brought together high-throughput TCR immunosequencing, statistical association of individual TCRs with disease status, and machine learning. Points the paper makes about the study in general: An association between a missense DCLRE1C variant and V-gene and J-gene trimming of TCR beta chains was found in a later genetic analysis and replicated in an independent cohort. Compared with equally common non-associated chains, HLA-associated TCR beta chains in a later analysis were more clonally expanded and had lower generation probabilities. The earlier analysis of some 540 of the donors excluded roughly 17 rarely observed V segments, including chromosome 9 orphons, because counts were too low. According to a later analysis, TCR association rates differed among HLA loci, with DRB1 alleles showing the most associated TCRs and HLA-C alleles showing the fewest. Because HLA typing was unavailable for some donors at each locus, only the typed subset was used in association tests. A later genetic analysis reported fewer N-insertions in productive TCRs among donors in an Asian-associated ancestry cluster than the approximately 670-donor mean. Some IMGT-functional V segments, including TRBV6-2 and TRBV6-3, could not be distinguished by the 87-base-pair reads and were therefore excluded. A later analysis found that most CMV-associated TCR beta chains appeared HLA-restricted, with HLA associations seemingly driven largely by CMV exposure. A cluster of highly shared sequence variants was judged likely to represent a technical artifact of the sequencing pipeline. This cohort had only TCR beta chains sequenced, and the lack of alpha or paired-chain data limited which features could be detected. A later analysis reported that several top co-occurrence clusters appeared linked to parvovirus B19, influenza, CMV and Epstein-Barr virus. A few of the identified cytomegalovirus-associated TCR beta chains were confirmed in vitro to be specific for cytomegalovirus antigens. Immune exposure information for the cohort was limited to CMV serostatus. The authors suggested that the approach could potentially be extended to other disease states and immunological phenotypes. In the study, around 150 TCR beta chains were listed as associated with cytomegalovirus. The classifier was reported to diagnose cytomegalovirus status with high specificity and sensitivity in both the original cohort and the validation cohort. Strong co-occurrence of HLA alleles, especially DR and DQ, made assigning TCR associations to individual alleles difficult. Presence/absence analyses assumed roughly uniform sequencing depth across donors, an assumption that may not hold. Across donors, most TCR sequences were observed very rarely, whereas some public TCRs were present in many individuals. Linkage disequilibrium might explain the correlated functional status among segregating V segments, but an unknown experimental factor could not be ruled out. An earlier analysis of some 560 of the donors showed that most TCR beta V segments appeared in productive rearrangements either about 87% or about 30% of the time, which broadly matched IMGT annotations. A further reported finding was that TCR beta sequences accurately predicted the HLA-A and HLA-B alleles for most subjects in the first cohort. At a false discovery rate of 0.05, a later analysis linked 15,000 to 20,000 TCR beta sequences to specific HLA alleles.

The germline V gene specifies SGHTA as CDR1 and FQGNSA as CDR2. The CDR3 has 13 amino acids, counting the end cysteine and phenylalanine. Just the 39-base CDR3 DNA is kept, in frame starting at base 1. V and J lose 6 bases and 7 bases, and a span of 16 bases separates them. A single count supports this clone. Its antigen is unknown. Base quality data are lacking; no much larger clone is found one base away. The library was generated by the immunoSEQ multiplex PCR assay. The multiplex PCR relied on a mix of 60 forward primers for TCR Vbeta segments and 13 reverse primers for TCR Jbeta segments. Amplification of the CDR3 region of rearranged TCR beta genes was performed with a multiplex PCR assay on genomic DNA. Amplified TCR beta libraries were sequenced as 87-base-pair reads on the Illumina HiSeq System. On the authors' methods: A later analysis tallied 80 million to 95 million unique TCR beta chains across the 666 repertoires, and about 10 million of those chains were shared by two or more donors. Raw reads were error-corrected and collapsed into unique sequences by a nearest-neighbor algorithm in which closely related sequences were merged to remove PCR and sequencing errors. To assign V, D and J gene segments, CDR3 sequences were aligned to IMGT reference sequences. For a sequence to be retained, at least a six-nucleotide match to both a V gene segment and a J gene segment was required. A rearrangement counted as productive if the CDR3 had no stop codons and remained in frame with V and J, and every other rearrangement counted as non-productive. CDR3 was defined by IMGT convention, running from the second conserved V-encoded cysteine to the conserved J-encoded phenylalanine. The earlier analysis of about 590 of the donors excluded sequences that lacked an unambiguous match to a single V gene segment. In an earlier analysis of some 590 of the donors, V segments were called functional above 56.7% productive rearrangements and were called segregating when the between-donor standard deviation exceeded 5%. A statistical classification framework was built for diagnosing cytomegalovirus status from the catalog of TCR beta chain sequences. In a later analysis, TCR nucleotide sequences were compared against IMGT/GENE-DB human TR gene sequences so that V and J genes could be assigned. Using the TCRdist pipeline, a later analysis assigned CDR3 sequences along with most-parsimonious VDJ recombination scenarios. In a later analysis, each TCR beta chain was defined by its CDR3 amino acid sequence together with its V-gene family, and reads lacking a unique V-gene family were excluded. A later analysis removed roughly 590 highly shared, low-generation-probability nucleotide sequences to deal with suspected cross-contamination and a sequencing artifact. In a later analysis, a clonal expansion index for each public chain was calculated from normalized within-repertoire ranks of inferred template counts. In a later analysis, generation probabilities were computed with a VDJ recombination model fitted to out-of-frame rearrangements, and the resulting probabilities were checked against IGoR. A later analysis scored TCR-TCR, TCR-HLA and TCR-CMV co-occurrence with hypergeometric tests, applying a repertoire-size bias correction to TCR pairs. False discovery rates were estimated in a later analysis by permuting HLA or CMV assignments 20 times. A later analysis grouped co-occurring TCRs with DBSCAN, adding TCRdist sequence similarity when clustering within HLA-allele-positive subsets. Co-occurrence clustering excluded repertoires with fewer than 30,000 or more than 120,000 public chains, plus five with anomalous nucleotide sharing. Not all clones reach the TCRdb copy of this immuneACCESS table, which keeps in-frame sequences only. Checked studies attribute under half of the gap to unresolved V genes and leave the rest unexplained. V, J and clone size were drawn from that table, and D and trimming were deduced from the DNA. This sample holds a few hundred thousand clones; roughly 85% were observed only once. The ten largest clonotypes hold 1.5% to 2% of the sample.

The cohort consisted of 650 to 700 healthy bone marrow donors. Cohort members were all nominally healthy when sampled, although unrecorded immune exposures were likely present. The donor tested CMV seronegative and was one of the 352 seronegative cohort members. A peripheral blood sample was provided by each donor, and peripheral blood mononuclear cells were used for TCR beta sequencing. The Qiagen DNeasy Blood Extraction Kit was used to extract genomic DNA from the blood cell samples. The specimen was PBMCs. The TCR originated in a young man in good health and CMV-seronegative. The chain is assembled from TRBV7-2 and TRBJ2-7; TRBD1 might be the D gene, on 7 matching bases. The nucleotides are TGTGCCAGCAGTCAAAATCAGGGGGGAGAGCAGTACTTC. This codes for CASSQNQGGEQYF.